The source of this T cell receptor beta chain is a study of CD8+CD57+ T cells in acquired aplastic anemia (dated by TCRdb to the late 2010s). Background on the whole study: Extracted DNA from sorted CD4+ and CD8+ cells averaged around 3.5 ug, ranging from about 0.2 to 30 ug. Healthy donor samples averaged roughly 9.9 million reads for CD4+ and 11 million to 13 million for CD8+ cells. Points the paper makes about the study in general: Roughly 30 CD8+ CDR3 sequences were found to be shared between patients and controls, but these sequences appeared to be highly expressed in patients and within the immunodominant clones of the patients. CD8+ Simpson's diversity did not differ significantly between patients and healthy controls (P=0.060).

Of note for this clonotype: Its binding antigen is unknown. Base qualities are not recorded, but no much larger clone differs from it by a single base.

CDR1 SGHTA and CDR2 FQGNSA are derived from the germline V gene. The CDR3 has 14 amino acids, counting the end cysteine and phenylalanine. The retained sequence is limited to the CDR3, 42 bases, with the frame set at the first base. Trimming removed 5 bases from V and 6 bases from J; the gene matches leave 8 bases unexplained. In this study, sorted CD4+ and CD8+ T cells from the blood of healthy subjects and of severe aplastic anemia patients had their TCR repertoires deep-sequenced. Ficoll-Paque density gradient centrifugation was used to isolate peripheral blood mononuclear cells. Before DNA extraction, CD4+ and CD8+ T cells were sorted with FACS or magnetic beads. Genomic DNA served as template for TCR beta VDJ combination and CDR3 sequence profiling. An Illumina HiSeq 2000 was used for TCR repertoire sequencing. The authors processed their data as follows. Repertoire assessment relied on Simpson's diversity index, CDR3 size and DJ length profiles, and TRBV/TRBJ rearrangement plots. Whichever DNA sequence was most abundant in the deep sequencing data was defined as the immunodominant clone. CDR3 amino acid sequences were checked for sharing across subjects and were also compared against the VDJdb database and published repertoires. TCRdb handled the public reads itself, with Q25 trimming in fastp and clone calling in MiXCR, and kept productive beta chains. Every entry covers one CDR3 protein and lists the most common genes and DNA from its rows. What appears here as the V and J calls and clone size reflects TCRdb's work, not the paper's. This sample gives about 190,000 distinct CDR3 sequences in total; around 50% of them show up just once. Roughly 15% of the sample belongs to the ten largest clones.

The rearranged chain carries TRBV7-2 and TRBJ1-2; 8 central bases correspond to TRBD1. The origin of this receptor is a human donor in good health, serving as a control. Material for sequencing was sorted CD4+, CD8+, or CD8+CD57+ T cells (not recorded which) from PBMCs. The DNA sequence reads TGTGCCAGCAGCCGGGACAGGAGGAGAGATGGCTACACCTTC. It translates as CASSRDRRRDGYTF.